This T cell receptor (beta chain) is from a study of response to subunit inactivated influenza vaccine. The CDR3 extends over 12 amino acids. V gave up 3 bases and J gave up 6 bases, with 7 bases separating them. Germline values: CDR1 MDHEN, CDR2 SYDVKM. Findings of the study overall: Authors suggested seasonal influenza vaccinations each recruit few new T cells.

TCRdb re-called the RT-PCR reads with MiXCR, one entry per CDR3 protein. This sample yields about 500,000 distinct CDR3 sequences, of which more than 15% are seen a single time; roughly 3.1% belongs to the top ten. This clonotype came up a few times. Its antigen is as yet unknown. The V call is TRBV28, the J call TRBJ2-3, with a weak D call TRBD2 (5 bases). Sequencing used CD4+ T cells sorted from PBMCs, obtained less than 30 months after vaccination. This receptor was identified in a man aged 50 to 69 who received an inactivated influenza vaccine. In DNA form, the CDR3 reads TGTGCCAGCAGTTTTCCGGGGGATACGCAGTATTTT. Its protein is CASSFPGDTQYF. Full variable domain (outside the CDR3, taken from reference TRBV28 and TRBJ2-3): DVKVTQSSRYLVKRTGEKVFLECVQDMDHENMFWYRQDPGLGLRLIYFSYDVKMKEKGDIPEGYSVSREKKERFSLILESASTNQTSMYLCASSFPGDTQYFGPGTRLTVL.